The T cell receptor (beta chain) described here comes from a study of PD-1 blockade in classical Hodgkin lymphoma. Broader study findings: Only CD4+ TCR diversity, not CD8+, had risen significantly by C4D1. Lower baseline TCR diversity was reported for newly diagnosed patients than for healthy donors. Similar baseline diversity was found in complete responders and newly diagnosed patients. Later analyses included only patients treated at least 1 year post-ASCT.

In regard to this clone: Its antigen is undetermined.

Time point reported: cycle 4 day 1 (C4D1), after 6 weeks of nivolumab. Every patient had relapsed following autologous stem cell transplantation, and cohorts differed in brentuximab vedotin exposure. Germline CDR1 is SGHVS and CDR2 is FNYEAQ. This CDR3 is 16 amino acids long. J was trimmed by 6 bases and V by 5 bases; bases with no gene match: 11. TCRdb's copy holds only in-frame clones and misses some; the assay was immunoSEQ multiplex PCR. The profile shows about 96,000 clones, about 92% of them singletons. Sequencing was performed on peripheral blood mononuclear cells (PBMCs), taken before the fourth cycle of nivolumab. V usage is TRBV7-6 and J usage is TRBJ2-1; 9 positions agree with TRBD2. The sequence was collected from a human donor with classical Hodgkin lymphoma. The CDR3 here is CASSPPAGGVRNEQFF. CDR3 bases: TGTGCCAGCAGCCCCCCCGCGGGAGGGGTTCGCAATGAGCAGTTCTTC. The whole variable domain, filled in from reference TRBV7-6 and TRBJ2-1, reads GAGVSQSPRYKVTKRGQDVALRCDPISGHVSLYWYRQALGQGPEFLTYFNYEAQQDKSGLPNDRFSAERPEGSISTLTIQRTEQRDSAMYRCASSPPAGGVRNEQFFGPGTRLTVL.